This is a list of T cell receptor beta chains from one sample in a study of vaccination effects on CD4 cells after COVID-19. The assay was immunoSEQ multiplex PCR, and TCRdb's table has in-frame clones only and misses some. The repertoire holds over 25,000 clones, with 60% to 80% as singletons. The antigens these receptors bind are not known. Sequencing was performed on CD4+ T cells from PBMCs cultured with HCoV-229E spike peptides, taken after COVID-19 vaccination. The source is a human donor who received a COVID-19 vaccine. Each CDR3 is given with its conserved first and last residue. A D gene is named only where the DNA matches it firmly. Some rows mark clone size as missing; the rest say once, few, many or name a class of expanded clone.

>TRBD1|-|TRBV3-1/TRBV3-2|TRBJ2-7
CASSQHRGGEQYF
TGTGCCAGCAGCCAACACAGGGGCGGTGAGCAGTACTTC
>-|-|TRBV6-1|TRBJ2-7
CASSDMGASYEQYF
TGTGCCAGCAGTGATATGGGGGCCTCCTACGAGCAGTACTTC
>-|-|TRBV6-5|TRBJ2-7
CASSPGPGAYEQYF
TGTGCCAGCAGTCCCGGACCGGGAGCCTACGAGCAGTACTTC
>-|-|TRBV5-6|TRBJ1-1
CASSLVSWGGAFF
TGTGCCAGCAGCTTGGTTTCTTGGGGGGGAGCTTTCTTT
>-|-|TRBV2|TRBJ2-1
CASSEAAANNEQFF
TGTGCCAGCAGTGAAGCGGCGGCAAACAATGAGCAGTTCTTC
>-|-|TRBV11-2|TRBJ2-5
CASSSDPSFTETQYF
TGTGCCAGCAGCTCGGACCCCAGTTTTACGGAGACCCAGTACTTC
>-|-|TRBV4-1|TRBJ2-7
CASSREVRGRGYEQYF
TGCGCCAGCAGCCGGGAAGTGAGGGGAAGGGGCTACGAGCAGTACTTC
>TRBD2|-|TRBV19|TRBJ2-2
CASSIDFFGTSGFYTGELFF
TGTGCCAGTAGTATAGATTTTTTTGGGACTAGCGGGTTCTACACCGGGGAGCTGTTTTTT
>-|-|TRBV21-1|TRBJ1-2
CASSKVGQGSYGYTF
-
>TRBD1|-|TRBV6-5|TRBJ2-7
CASKGAASSYEQYF
TGTGCCAGCAAGGGGGCCGCAAGCTCCTACGAGCAGTACTTC
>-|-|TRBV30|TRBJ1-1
CAWSVYTEAFF
TGTGCCTGGAGTGTGTACACTGAAGCTTTCTTT
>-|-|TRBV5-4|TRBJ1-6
CASRDSGQGNSPLHF
TGTGCCAGCAGGGATTCAGGGCAGGGAAATTCACCCCTCCACTTT
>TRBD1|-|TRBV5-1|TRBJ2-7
CASSFGQGSYEQYF
TGCGCCAGCAGCTTTGGACAGGGTTCCTACGAGCAGTACTTC
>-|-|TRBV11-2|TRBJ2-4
CASSLPGRGNIQYF
TGTGCCAGCAGCTTACCAGGGAGAGGAAACATTCAGTACTTC
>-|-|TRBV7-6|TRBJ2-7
CASSLASFTTGSSYEQYF
TGTGCCAGCAGCTTAGCGTCGTTCACAACAGGGTCTTCCTACGAGCAGTACTTC
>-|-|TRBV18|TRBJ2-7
CASSPSPAGSEQYF
TGTGCCAGCTCACCATCCCCGGCAGGGTCCGAGCAGTACTTC
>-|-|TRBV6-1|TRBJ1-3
CASSEAVGSGNTIYF
TGTGCCAGCAGTGAAGCAGTAGGCTCTGGAAACACCATATATTTT
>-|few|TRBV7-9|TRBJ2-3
CASSFRGADTQYF
TGTGCCAGCAGCTTCCGCGGGGCAGATACGCAGTATTTT
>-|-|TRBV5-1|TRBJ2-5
CASSFRAGTQETQYF
TGCGCCAGCAGCTTTAGGGCGGGGACTCAAGAGACCCAGTACTTC
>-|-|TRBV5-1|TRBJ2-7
CASSRESYEQYF
TGCGCCAGCAGCCGAGAGTCCTACGAGCAGTACTTC
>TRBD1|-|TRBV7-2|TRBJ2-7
CASSSEGTGSYEQYF
TGTGCCAGCAGCTCGGAGGGGACAGGTTCCTACGAGCAGTACTTC
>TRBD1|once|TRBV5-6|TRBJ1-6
CASSRATGGTSPLHF
TGTGCCAGCAGCCGCGCAACAGGGGGAACTTCACCCCTCCACTTT
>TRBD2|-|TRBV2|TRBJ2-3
CASSEIAGGTTDTQYF
TGTGCCAGCAGTGAGATCGCGGGGGGTACCACAGATACGCAGTATTTT
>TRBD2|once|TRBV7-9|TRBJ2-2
CASSLASGNTGELFF
TGTGCCAGCAGCTTGGCTAGCGGGAACACCGGGGAGCTGTTTTTT
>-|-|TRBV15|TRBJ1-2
CATSRERLGPYGYTF
TGTGCCACCAGCAGAGAGCGACTGGGACCCTATGGCTACACCTTC
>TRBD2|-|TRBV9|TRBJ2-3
CASSSVPGTSGRNF
TGTGCCAGCAGCTCAGTCCCTGGGACTAGCGGGAGGAATTTT
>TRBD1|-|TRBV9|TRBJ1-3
CASSVTGGSGNTIYF
TGTGCCAGCAGCGTGACAGGGGGCTCTGGAAACACCATATATTTT
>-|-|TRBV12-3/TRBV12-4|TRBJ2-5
CASSLGIGETQYF
TGTGCCAGCAGTTTGGGGATCGGAGAGACCCAGTACTTC
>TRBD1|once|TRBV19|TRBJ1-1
CASSIPGTGGSTEAFF
TGTGCCAGTAGTATACCGGGGACAGGGGGCAGTACTGAAGCTTTCTTT
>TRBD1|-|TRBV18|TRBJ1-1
CASSPGQPNTEAFF
TGTGCCAGCTCACCGGGACAGCCCAACACTGAAGCTTTCTTT
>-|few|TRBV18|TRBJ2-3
CASLRDISGDTQYF
TGTGCCAGCCTCCGGGACATCAGTGGAGATACGCAGTATTTT
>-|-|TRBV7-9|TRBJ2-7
CASSLMEGVYEQYF
TGTGCCAGCAGTCTTATGGAGGGGGTTTACGAGCAGTACTTC
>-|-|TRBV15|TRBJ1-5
CATSRRTDGINQPQHF
TGTGCCACCAGCCGACGGACAGACGGGATCAATCAGCCCCAGCATTTT
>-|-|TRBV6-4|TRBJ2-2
CASSEVGNTGELFF
TGTGCCAGCAGTGAGGTTGGGAACACCGGGGAGCTGTTTTTT
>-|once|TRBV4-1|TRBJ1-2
CASSQEEGGYGYTF
TGCGCCAGCAGCCAAGAGGAGGGGGGTTATGGCTACACCTTC
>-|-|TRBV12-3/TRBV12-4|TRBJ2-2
CASSLELPGELFF
TGTGCCAGCAGTCTAGAACTCCCCGGGGAGCTGTTTTTT
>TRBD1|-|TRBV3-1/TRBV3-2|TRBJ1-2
CASSHGDRDYGYTF
TGTGCCAGCAGCCACGGCGACAGGGACTATGGCTACACCTTC
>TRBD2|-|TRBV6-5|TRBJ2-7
CASRRGLAWYEQYF
TGTGCCAGCAGACGGGGACTAGCCTGGTACGAGCAGTACTTC
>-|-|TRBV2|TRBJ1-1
CASSGESPWLAEAFF
TGTGCCAGCAGTGGAGAAAGCCCTTGGCTCGCTGAAGCTTTCTTT
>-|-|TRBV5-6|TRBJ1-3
CASSRQGSGNTIYF
TGTGCCAGCAGTCGCCAGGGGTCTGGAAACACCATATATTTT
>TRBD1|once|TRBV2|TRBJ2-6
CASTSGTGSSGANVLTF
TGTGCCAGCACTTCCGGGACAGGGTCTTCAGGGGCCAACGTCCTGACTTTC
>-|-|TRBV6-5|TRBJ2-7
CASSRSTGTDGQYF
TGTGCCAGCAGCCGATCTACAGGGACGGACGGGCAGTACTTC
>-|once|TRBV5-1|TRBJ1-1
CASSLGRGNTEAFF
TGCGCCAGCAGCTTGGGCAGGGGGAACACTGAAGCTTTCTTT
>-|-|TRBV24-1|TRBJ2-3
CATSDFNRRYF
TGTGCCACCAGTGATTTTAACAGGCGGTATTTT
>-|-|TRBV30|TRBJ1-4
CAWGAGHVGNEKLFF
TGTGCCTGGGGGGCGGGACATGTGGGAAATGAAAAACTGTTTTTT
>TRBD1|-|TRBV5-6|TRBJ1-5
CASSRTGWGQSSNQPQHF
TGTGCCAGCAGCAGAACGGGATGGGGACAGAGTAGCAATCAGCCCCAGCATTTT
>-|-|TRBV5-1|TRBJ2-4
CASSSEGLGIQYF
TGCGCCAGCAGCTCAGAGGGCTTGGGCATTCAGTACTTC
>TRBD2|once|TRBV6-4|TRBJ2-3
CASSGGGATDTQYF
TGTGCCAGCAGTGGCGGGGGGGCCACAGATACGCAGTATTTT
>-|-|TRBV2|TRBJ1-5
CASMGEVRQPQHF
TGTGCCAGCATGGGGGAAGTTAGACAGCCCCAGCATTTT
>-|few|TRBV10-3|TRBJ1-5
CAISRTATQNSNQPQHF
TGTGCCATCAGCCGGACAGCTACCCAAAACAGCAATCAGCCCCAGCATTTT
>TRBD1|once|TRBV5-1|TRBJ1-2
CASSLLQGDAVGGYTF
TGCGCCAGCAGCTTGTTGCAGGGGGACGCCGTAGGTGGCTACACCTTC
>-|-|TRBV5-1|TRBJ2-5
CASSLGGGPETQYF
TGCGCCAGCAGCTTGGGGGGGGGCCCAGAGACCCAGTACTTC
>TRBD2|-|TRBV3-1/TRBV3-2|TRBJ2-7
CASSQALAGGYEQYF
TGTGCCAGCAGCCAAGCTCTAGCGGGAGGCTACGAGCAGTACTTC
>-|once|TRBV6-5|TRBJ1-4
CAPNQWENEKLFF
TGTGCCCCAAACCAGTGGGAGAATGAAAAACTGTTTTTT
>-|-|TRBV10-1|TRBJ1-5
CASSETRHSNQPQHF
TGCGCCAGCAGTGAGACAAGACATAGCAATCAGCCCCAGCATTTT